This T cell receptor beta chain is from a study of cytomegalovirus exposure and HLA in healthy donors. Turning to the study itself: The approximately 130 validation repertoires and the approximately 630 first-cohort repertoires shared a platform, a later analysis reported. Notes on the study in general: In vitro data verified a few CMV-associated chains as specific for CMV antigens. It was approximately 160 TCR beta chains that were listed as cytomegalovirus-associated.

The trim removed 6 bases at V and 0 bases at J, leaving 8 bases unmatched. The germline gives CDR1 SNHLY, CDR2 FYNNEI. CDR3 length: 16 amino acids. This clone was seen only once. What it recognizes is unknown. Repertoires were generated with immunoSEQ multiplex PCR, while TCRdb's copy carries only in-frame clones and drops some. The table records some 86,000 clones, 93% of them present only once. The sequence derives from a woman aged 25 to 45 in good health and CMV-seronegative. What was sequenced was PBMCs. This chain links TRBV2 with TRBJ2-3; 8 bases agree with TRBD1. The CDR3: CASSMKDRASTDTQYF. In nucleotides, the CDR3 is TGTGCCAGCAGCATGAAGGACAGGGCAAGCACAGATACGCAGTATTTT.